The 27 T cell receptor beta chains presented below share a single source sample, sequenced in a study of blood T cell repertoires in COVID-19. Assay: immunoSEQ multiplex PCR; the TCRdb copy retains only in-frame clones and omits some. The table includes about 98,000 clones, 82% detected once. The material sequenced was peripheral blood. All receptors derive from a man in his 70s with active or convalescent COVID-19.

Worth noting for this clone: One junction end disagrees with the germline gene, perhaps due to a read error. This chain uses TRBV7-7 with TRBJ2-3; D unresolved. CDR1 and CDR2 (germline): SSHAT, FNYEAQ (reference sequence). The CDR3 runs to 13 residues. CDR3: CASSSSLGDTQYF. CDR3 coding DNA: TGTGCTAGCAGCTCCTCTCTCGGAGATACGCAGTATTTT.

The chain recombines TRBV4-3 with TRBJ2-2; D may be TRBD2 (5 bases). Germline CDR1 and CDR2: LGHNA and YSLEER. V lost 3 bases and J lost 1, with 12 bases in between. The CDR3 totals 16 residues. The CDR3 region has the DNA TGCGCCAGCAGCCAGCAGGACTGGCAGAACACCGGGGAGCTGTTTTTT. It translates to CASSQQDWQNTGELFF.

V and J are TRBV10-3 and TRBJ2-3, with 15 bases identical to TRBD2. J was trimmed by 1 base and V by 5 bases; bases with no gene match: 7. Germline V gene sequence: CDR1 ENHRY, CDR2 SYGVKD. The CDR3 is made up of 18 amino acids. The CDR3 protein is CAISNGLAGGPGTDTQYF. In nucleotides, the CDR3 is TGTGCCATCAGTAACGGACTAGCGGGGGGGCCTGGCACAGATACGCAGTATTTT.

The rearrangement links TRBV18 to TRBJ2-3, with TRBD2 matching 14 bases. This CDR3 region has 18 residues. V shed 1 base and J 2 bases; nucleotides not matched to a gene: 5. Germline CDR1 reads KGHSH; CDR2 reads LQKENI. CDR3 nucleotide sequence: TGTGCCAGCTCACCACTCGGACTAGCGGGGGGTGTCACAGATACGCAGTATTTT. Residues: CASSPLGLAGGVTDTQYF.

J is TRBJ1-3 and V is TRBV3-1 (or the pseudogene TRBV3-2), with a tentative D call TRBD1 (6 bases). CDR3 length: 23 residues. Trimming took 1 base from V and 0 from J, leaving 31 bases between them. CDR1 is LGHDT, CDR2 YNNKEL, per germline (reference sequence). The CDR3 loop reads CASSQVFRGQRTGQRSSGNTIYF. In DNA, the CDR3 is TGTGCCAGCAGCCAAGTGTTCAGAGGACAGCGAACCGGACAGCGGAGCTCTGGAAACACCATATATTTT.

The CDR3 protein is CASSPTAQGRFYEQYF. Written as DNA, the CDR3 is TGTGCCAGCTCACCAACTGCCCAGGGGCGCTTCTACGAGCAGTACTTC. The chain joins TRBV18 to TRBJ2-7; perhaps TRBD1 as D (6 bases). This CDR3 has 16 amino acids. V was clipped by 2 bases and J by 3 bases, with 17 bases between them. Germline lookup yields CDR1 KGHSH and CDR2 LQKENI.

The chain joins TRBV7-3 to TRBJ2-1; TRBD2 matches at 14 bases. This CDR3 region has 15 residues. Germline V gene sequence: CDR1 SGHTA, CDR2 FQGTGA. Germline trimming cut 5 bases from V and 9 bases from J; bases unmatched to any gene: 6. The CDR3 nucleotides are TGTGCCAGCAGCCTGACTAGCGGGGGGGGAGCTGAGCAGTTCTTC. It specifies CASSLTSGGGAEQFF.

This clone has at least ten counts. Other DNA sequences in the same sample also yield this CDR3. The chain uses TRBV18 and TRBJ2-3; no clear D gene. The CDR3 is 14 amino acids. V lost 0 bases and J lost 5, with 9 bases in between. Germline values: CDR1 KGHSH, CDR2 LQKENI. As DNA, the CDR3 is TGTGCCAGCTCACCACCAGCATCAGGAGATACGCAGTATTTT. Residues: CASSPPASGDTQYF.

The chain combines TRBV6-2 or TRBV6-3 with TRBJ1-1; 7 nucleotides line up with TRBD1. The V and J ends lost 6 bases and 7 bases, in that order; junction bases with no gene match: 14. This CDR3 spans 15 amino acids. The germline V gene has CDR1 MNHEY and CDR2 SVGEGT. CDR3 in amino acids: CASRYTGVGAGEAFF. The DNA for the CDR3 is TGTGCCAGCAGATACACAGGGGTGGGGGCCGGTGAAGCTTTCTTT.

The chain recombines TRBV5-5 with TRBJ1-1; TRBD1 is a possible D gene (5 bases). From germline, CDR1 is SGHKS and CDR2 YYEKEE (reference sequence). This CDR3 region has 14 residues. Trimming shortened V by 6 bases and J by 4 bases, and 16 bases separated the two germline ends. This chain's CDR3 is CASTPPARVTEAFF. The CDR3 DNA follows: TGTGCCAGCACCCCCCCGGCCAGGGTCACTGAAGCTTTCTTT.

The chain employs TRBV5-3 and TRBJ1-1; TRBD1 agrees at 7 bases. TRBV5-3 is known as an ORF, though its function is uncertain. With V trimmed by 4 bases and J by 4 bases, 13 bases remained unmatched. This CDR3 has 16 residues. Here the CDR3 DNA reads TGTGCCAGAAGCCCGGCAGGGGGAAAGGGAATCACTGAAGCTTTCTTT. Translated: CARSPAGGKGITEAFF.

CDR3 sequence: CASSLRDRDYNEQFF. For the CDR3, the DNA is TGTGCCAGCAGCCTCCGGGACAGGGACTACAATGAGCAGTTCTTC. The chain joins TRBV6-2 or TRBV6-3 to TRBJ2-1; 9 bases line up with TRBD1. Losses at the gene ends were 6 bases for V and 3 bases for J; bases not matched to a gene: 6. Per germline, CDR1 MNHEY and CDR2 SVGEGT. The CDR3 length is 15 residues.

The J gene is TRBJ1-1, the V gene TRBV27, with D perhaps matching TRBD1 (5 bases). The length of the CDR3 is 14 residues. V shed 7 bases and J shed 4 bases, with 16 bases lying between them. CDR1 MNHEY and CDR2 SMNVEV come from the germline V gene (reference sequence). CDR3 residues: CASTKMGGGTEAFF. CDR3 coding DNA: TGTGCCAGCACCAAGATGGGGGGTGGCACTGAAGCTTTCTTT.

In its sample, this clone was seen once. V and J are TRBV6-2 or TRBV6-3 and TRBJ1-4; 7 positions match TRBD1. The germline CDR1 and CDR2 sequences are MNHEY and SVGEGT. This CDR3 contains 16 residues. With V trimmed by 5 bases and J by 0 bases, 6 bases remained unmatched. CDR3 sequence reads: CASSRDSFATNEKLFF. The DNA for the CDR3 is TGTGCCAGCAGTCGGGACAGCTTTGCAACTAATGAAAAACTGTTTTTT.

CDR3 sequence reads: CASSVTAGPGTQYF. For the CDR3, the DNA is TGTGCCAGCAGCGTAACAGCGGGGCCTGGGACCCAGTACTTC. The chain joins TRBV9 to TRBJ2-5; 7 bases agree with TRBD2. This CDR3 spans 14 amino acids. Germline trimming cut 1 base from V and 7 bases from J; bases unmatched to any gene: 7. CDR1 SGDLS and CDR2 YYNGEE come from the germline V gene. Using reference TRBV9 and TRBJ2-5 for the parts outside the CDR3, the full variable domain is DSGVTQTPKHLITATGQRVTLRCSPRSGDLSVYWYQQSLDQGLQFLIQYYNGEERAKGNILERFSAQQFPDLHSELNLSSLELGDSALYFCASSVTAGPGTQYFGPGTRLLVL.

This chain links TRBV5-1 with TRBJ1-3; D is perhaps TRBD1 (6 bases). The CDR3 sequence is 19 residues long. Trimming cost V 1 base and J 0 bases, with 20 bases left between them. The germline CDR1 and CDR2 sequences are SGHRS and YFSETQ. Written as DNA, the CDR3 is TGCGCCAGCAGCTTGATGCCCGGACCGGGACAAGCCTCTGGAAACACCATATATTTT. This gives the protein CASSLMPGPGQASGNTIYF. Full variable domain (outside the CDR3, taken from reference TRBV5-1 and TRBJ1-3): KAGVTQTPRYLIKTRGQQVTLSCSPISGHRSVSWYQQTPGQGLQFLFEYFSETQRNKGNFPGRFSGRQFSNSRSEMNVSTLELGDSALYLCASSLMPGPGQASGNTIYFGEGSWLTVV.

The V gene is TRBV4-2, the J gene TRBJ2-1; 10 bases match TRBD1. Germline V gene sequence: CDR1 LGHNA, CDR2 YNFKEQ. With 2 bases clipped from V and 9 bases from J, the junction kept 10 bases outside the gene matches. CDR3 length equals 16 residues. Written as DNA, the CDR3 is TGTGCCAGCAGCCAATCTGCCGGGACAGGGGCCTCTGAGCAGTTCTTC. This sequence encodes CASSQSAGTGASEQFF.

CDR3 amino acids: CASSEKRGGYNEQFF. CDR3 sequence (DNA): TGTGCCAGCAGTGAAAAGCGGGGGGGATACAATGAGCAGTTCTTC. The V call is TRBV2, the J call TRBJ2-1; 10 bases are a match to TRBD2. Per the germline V gene, CDR1 is SNHLY and CDR2 is FYNNEI. V gave up 2 bases and J gave up 4 bases; unmatched junction bases: 2. The CDR3 extends over 15 amino acids.

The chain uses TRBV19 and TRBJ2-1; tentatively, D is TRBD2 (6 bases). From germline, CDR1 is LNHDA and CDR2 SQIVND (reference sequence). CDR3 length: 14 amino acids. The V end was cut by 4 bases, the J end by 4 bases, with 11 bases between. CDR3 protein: CASSTGLGYNEQFF. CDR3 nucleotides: TGTGCCAGTAGTACGGGACTGGGGTACAATGAGCAGTTCTTC.

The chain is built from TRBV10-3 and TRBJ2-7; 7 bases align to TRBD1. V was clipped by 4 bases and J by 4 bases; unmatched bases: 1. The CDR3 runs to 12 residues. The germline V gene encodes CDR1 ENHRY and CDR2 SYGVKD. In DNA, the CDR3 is TGTGCCATCAGTGGACAGGGATACGAGCAGTACTTC. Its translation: CAISGQGYEQYF.

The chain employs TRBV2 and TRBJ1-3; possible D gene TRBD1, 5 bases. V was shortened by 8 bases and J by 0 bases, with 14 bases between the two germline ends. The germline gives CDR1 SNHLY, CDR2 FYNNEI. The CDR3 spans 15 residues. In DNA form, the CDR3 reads TGTGCCAGCGGCCAGGGAAGCCTCTCTGGAAACACCATATATTTT. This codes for CASGQGSLSGNTIYF.

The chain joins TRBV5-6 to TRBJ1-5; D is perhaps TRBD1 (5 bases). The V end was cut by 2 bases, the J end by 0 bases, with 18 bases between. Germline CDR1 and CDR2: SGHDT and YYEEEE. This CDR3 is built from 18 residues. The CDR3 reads CASSLYTRAIGSNQPQHF. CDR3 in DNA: TGTGCCAGCAGCTTATATACCAGGGCTATTGGTAGCAATCAGCCCCAGCATTTT.

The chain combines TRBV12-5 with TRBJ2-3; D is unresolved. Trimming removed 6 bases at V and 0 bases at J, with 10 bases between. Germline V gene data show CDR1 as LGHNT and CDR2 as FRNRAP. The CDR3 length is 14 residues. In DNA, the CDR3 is TGTGCTAGTGGATATGAGTTAAGCACAGATACGCAGTATTTT. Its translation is CASGYELSTDTQYF.

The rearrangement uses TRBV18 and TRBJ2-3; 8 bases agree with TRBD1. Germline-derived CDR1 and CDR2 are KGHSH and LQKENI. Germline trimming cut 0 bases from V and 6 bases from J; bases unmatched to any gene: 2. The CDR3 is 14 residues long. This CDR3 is CASSPPWDRDTQYF. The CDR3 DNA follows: TGTGCCAGCTCACCACCTTGGGACAGGGATACGCAGTATTTT.

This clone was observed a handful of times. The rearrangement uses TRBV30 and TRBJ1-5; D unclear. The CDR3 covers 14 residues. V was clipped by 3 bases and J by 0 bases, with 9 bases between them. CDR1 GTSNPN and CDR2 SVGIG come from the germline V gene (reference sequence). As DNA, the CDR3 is TGTGCCTGGAGCGAGCCGTATAGCAATCAGCCCCAGCATTTT. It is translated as CAWSEPYSNQPQHF.

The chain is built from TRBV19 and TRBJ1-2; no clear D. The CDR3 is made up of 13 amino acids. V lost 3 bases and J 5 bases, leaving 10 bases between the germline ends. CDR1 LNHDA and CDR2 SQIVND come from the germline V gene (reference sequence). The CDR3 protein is CASSIPTTYGYTF. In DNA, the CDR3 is TGTGCCAGTAGTATCCCTACGACTTATGGCTACACCTTC.

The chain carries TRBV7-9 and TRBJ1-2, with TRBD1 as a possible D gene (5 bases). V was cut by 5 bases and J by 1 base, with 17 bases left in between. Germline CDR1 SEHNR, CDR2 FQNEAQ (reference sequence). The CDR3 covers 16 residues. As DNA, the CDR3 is TGTGCCAGCAGCCGCACCGGCGGGGCCAATAACTATGGCTACACCTTC. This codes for CASSRTGGANNYGYTF. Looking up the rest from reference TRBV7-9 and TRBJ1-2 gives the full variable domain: DTGVSQNPRHKITKRGQNVTFRCDPISEHNRLYWYRQTLGQGPEFLTYFQNEAQLEKSRLLSDRFSAERPKGSFSTLEIQRTEQGDSAMYLCASSRTGGANNYGYTFGSGTRLTVV.